This T cell receptor beta chain came from a study of long-term antiretroviral therapy in people with HIV. Across the whole study: The study's earliest collections predate the 2015 immediate-ART recommendation by about a decade. Study-level findings and limits: ART adherence, viral resistance and therapy changes went unrecorded.

Investigators performed immunoSEQ version v3.0 at survey level. Profiling relied on immunoSEQ multiplex PCR, and the TCRdb table lists in-frame clones only, not all of them. This sample has 30,000 to 45,000 clones; approximately 80% occur once, and the top ten carry around 5.5%. From germline, CDR1 is SEHNR and CDR2 FQNEAQ (reference sequence). V was trimmed by 2 bases and J by 8 bases, leaving 18 bases between them. This CDR3 has 15 amino acids. On this clone itself: The target antigen is unknown.

The TCR originated in a man aged 30 to 39 with HIV. The sample was unsorted PBMCs, taken 3.4 years after starting antiretroviral therapy. This rearrangement joins TRBV7-9 to TRBJ1-1; D is unresolved. The CDR3 here is CASSLLGGGPPEAFF. CDR3 nucleotide sequence: TGTGCCAGCAGCTTATTGGGAGGCGGTCCGCCGGAAGCTTTCTTT.